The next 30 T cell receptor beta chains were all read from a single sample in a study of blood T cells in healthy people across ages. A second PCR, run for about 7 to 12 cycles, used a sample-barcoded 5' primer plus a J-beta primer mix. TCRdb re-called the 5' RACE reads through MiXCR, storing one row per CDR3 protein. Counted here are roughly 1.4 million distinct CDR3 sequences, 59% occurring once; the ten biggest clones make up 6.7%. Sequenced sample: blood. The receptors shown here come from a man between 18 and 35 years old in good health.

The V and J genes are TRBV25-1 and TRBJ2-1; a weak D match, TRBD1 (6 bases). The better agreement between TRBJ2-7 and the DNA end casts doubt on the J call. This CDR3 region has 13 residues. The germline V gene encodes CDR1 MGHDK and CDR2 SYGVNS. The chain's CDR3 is CASSEFRGGEQYF. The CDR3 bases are TGTGCCAGCAGTGAATTCAGGGGTGGGGAGCAGTACTTC.

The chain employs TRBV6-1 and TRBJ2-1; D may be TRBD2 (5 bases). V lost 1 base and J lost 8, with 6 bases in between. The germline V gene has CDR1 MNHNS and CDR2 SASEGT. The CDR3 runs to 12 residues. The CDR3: CASSEVGDEQFF. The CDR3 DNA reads TGTGCCAGCAGTGAAGTCGGGGATGAGCAGTTCTTC.

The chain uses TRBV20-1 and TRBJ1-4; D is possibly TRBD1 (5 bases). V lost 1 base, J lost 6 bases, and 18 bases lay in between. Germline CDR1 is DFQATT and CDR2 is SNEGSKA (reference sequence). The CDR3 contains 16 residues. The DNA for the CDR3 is TGCAGTGCTAGAGCATCAAGTCGGGGGGATTATGAAAAACTGTTTTTT. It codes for CSARASSRGDYEKLFF.

The CDR3 here is CSVLVRGAKNIQYF. For the CDR3, the DNA is TGCAGCGTTTTGGTTCGGGGGGCCAAAAACATTCAGTACTTC. V usage is TRBV29-1 and J usage is TRBJ2-4; D might be TRBD2 (6 bases). Trimming took off 5 bases at V and 1 base at J, with 12 bases between the two ends. The length of the CDR3 is 14 residues. Looked up from germline, CDR1 is SQVTM and CDR2 is ANQGSEA.

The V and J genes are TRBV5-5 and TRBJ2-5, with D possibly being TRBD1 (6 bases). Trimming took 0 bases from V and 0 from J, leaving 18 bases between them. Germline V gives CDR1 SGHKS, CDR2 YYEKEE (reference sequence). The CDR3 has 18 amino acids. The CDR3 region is CASSLGRQGLRYQETQYF. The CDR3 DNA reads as TGTGCCAGCAGCTTGGGGCGGCAGGGGCTAAGATACCAAGAGACCCAGTACTTC. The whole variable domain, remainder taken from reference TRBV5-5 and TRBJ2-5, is DAGVTQSPTHLIKTRGQQVTLRCSPISGHKSVSWYQQVLGQGPQFIFQYYEKEERGRGNFPDRFSARQFPNYSSELNVNALLLGDSALYLCASSLGRQGLRYQETQYFGPGTRLLVL.

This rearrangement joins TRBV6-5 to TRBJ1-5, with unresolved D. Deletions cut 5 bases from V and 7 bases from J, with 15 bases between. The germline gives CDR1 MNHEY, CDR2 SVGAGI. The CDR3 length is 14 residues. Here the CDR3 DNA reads TGTGCCAGCAGTCCCCGCGTCGGGCACCAGCCCCAGCATTTT. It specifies CASSPRVGHQPQHF.

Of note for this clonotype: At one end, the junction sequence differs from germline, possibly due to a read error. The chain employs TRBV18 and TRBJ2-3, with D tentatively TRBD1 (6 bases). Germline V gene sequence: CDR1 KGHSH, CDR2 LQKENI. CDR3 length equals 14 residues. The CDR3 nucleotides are TGTGCCAGCTCAACGGACAGAAACACAGATACGCGGTATTTT. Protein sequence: CASSTDRNTDTRYF.

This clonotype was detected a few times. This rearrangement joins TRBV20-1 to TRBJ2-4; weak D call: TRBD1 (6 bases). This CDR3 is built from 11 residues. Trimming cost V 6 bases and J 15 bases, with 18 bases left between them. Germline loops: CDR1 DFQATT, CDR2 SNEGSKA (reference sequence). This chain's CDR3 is CSALQGSERYF. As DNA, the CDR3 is TGCAGTGCCCTACAGGGTTCCGAGCGGTACTTC.

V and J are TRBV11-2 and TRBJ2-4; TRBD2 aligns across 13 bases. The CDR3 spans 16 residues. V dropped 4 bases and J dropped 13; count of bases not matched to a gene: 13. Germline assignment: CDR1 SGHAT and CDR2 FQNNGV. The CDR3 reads CASSSSPGTSGTGQYF. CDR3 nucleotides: TGTGCCAGCAGCTCCTCCCCCGGGACTAGCGGGACAGGGCAGTACTTC.

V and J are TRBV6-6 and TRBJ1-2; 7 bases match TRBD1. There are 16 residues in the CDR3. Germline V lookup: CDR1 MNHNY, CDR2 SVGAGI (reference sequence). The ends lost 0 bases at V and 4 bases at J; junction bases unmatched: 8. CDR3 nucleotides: TGTGCCAGCAGTTACTCAGAGACAGGGAACGGCTATGGCTACACCTTC. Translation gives CASSYSETGNGYGYTF.

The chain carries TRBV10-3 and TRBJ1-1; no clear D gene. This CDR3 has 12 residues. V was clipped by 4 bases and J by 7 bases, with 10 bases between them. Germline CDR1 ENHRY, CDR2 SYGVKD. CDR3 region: CAISVQPSEAFF. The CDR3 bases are TGTGCCATCAGTGTCCAACCGAGTGAAGCTTTCTTT.

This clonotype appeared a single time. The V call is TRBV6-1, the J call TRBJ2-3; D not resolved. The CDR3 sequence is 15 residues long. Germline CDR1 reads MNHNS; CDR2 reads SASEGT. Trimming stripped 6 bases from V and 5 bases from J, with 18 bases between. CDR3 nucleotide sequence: TGTGCCAGCAGCGCCTTGAGCGCATATGAAGATACGCAGTATTTT. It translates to CASSALSAYEDTQYF.

The DNA of the CDR3 is TGTGCCAGCAGCTTAGGCCCTCGAGGGGAAGGGGCAGATACGCAGTATTTT. Protein product: CASSLGPRGEGADTQYF. The rearrangement links TRBV7-9 to TRBJ2-3; D may correspond to TRBD1 or TRBD2 (5 bases each). The V gene's germline CDR1 is SEHNR and CDR2 FQNEAQ (reference sequence). This CDR3 spans 17 amino acids. Trimming cost V 1 base and J 4 bases, with 18 bases left between them.

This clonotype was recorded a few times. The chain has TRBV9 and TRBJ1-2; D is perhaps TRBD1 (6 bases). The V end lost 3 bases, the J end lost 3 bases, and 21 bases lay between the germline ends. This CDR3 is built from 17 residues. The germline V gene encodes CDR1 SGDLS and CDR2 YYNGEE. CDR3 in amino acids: CASSALQQGRLDYGYTF. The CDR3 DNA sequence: TGTGCCAGCAGCGCCCTTCAACAGGGTCGGTTGGACTATGGCTACACCTTC.

The CDR3 loop is CASSYWGGRASSGANVLTF. CDR3 bases: TGTGCCAGCAGTTACTGGGGCGGCAGAGCCTCCTCTGGGGCCAACGTCCTGACTTTC. This chain uses TRBV6-5 with TRBJ2-6, with D maybe TRBD1 (5 bases). V was clipped by 1 base and J by 0 bases, with 16 bases between them. CDR3 length: 19 residues. Per the germline V gene, CDR1 is MNHEY and CDR2 is SVGAGI.

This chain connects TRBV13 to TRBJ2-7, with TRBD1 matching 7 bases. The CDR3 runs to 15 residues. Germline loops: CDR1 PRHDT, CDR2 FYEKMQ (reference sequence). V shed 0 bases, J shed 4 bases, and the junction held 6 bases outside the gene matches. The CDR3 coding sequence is TGTGCCAGCAGCTTAGGACTGACAGGGATTTACGAGCAGTACTTC. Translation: CASSLGLTGIYEQYF.

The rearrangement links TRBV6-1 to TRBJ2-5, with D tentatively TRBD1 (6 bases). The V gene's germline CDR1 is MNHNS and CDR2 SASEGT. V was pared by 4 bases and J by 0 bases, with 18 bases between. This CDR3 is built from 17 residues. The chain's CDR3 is CASSGTEAQWYQETQYF. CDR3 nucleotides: TGTGCCAGCAGTGGGACAGAAGCCCAATGGTACCAAGAGACCCAGTACTTC.

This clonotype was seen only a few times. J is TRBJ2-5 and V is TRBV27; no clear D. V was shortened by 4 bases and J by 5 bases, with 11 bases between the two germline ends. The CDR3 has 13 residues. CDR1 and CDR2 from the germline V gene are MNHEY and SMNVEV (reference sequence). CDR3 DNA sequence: TGTGCCAGCAGTTCGGCAGTTGGCGAGACCCAGTACTTC. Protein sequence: CASSSAVGETQYF.

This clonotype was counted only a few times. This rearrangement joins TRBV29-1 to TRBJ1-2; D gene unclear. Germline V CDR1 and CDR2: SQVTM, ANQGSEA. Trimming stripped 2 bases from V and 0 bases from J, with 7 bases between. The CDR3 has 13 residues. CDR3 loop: CSVERGTNYGYTF. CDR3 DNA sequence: TGCAGCGTTGAACGAGGGACTAACTATGGCTACACCTTC.

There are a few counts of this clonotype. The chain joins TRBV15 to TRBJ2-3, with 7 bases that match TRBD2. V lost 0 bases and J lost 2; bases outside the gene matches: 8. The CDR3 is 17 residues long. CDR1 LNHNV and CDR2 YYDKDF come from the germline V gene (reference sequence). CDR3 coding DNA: TGTGCCACCAGCAGAGAAGCTAGCGGAATGGTCACAGATACGCAGTATTTT. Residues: CATSREASGMVTDTQYF.

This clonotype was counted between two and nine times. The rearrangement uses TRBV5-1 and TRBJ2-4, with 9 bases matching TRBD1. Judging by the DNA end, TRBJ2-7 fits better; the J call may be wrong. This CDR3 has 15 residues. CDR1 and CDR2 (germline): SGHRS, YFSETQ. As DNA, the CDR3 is TGCGCCAGCAGCTTCGAACAGGGGGCGAGCGGCGAGCAGTACTTC. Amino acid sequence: CASSFEQGASGEQYF.

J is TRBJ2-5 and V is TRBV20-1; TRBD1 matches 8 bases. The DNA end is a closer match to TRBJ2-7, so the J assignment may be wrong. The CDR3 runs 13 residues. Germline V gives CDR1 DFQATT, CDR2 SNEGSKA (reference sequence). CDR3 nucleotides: TGCAGTGCTAGCCCGGACAGGGAGAACGAGCAGTACTTC. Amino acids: CSASPDRENEQYF.

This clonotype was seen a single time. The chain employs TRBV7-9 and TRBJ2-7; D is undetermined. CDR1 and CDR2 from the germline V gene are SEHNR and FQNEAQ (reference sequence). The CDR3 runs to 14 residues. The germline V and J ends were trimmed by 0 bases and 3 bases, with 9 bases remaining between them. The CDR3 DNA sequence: TGTGCCAGCAGCTTAGCGCCGACCATCTACGAGCAGTACTTC. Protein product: CASSLAPTIYEQYF.

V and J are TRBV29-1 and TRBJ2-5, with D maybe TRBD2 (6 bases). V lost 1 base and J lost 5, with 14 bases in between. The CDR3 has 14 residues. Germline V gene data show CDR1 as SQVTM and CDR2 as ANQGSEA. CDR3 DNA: TGCAGCGTTGAAGTTCGGGCTGGGGGGGAGACCCAGTACTTC. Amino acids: CSVEVRAGGETQYF. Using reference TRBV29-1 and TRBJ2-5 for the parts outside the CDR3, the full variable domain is SAVISQKPSRDICQRGTSLTIQCQVDSQVTMMFWYRQQPGQSLTLIATANQGSEATYESGFVIDKFPISRPNLTFSTLTVSNMSPEDSSIYLCSVEVRAGGETQYFGPGTRLLVL.

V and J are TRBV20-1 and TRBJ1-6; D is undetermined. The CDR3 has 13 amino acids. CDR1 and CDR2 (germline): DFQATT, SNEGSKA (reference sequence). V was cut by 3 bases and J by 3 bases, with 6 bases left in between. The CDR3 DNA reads TGCAGTGCTAGTGAGAACTATAATTCACCCCTCCACTTT. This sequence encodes CSASENYNSPLHF.

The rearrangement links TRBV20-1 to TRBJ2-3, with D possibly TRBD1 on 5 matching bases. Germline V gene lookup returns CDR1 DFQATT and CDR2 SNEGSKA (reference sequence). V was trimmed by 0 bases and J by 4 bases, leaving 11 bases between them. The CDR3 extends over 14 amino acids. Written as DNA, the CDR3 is TGCAGTGCTAGAGATCCCGACAGTCCAGATACGCAGTATTTT. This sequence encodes CSARDPDSPDTQYF.

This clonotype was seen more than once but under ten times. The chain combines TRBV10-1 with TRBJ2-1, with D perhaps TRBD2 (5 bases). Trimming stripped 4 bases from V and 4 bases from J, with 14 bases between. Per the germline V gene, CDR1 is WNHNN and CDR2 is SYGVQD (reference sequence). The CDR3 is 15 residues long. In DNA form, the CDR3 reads TGCGCCAGCAGTGGCCGGGATTTCAGTTACAATGAGCAGTTCTTC. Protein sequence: CASSGRDFSYNEQFF.

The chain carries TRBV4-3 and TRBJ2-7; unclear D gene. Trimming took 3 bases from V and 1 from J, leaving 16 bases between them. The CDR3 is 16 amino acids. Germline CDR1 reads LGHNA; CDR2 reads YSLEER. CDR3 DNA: TGCGCCAGCAGCCAGTATCTCGGACCGCCTTCCTACGAGCAGTACTTC. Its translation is CASSQYLGPPSYEQYF.

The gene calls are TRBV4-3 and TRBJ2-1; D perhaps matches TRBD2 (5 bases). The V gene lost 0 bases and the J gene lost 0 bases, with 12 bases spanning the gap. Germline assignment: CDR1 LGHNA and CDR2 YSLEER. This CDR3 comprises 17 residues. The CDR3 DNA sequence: TGCGCCAGCAGCCAAGAGTTGGGGAGCTACTCCTACAATGAGCAGTTCTTC. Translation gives CASSQELGSYSYNEQFF.

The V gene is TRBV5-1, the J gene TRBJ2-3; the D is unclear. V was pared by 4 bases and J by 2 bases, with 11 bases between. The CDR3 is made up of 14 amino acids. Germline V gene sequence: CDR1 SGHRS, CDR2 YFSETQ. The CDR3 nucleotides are TGCGCCAGCAGCGCGACAAGCTACACAGATACGCAGTATTTT. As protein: CASSATSYTDTQYF.